Listed below are T cell receptor beta chains from one sample, sequenced in a study of patients and donors after allogeneic stem cell transplantation. One entry per CDR3 protein, called by TCRdb with MiXCR from the RT-PCR reads. Among 200,000 to 250,000 distinct CDR3 sequences listed, roughly 13% were seen once. Sequenced material: blood, either unsorted or a sorted T cell fraction (not recorded which). The receptors here all came from a human donor who was either an allogeneic HSCT recipient or a stem cell or donor lymphocyte infusion donor (not recorded which). It is not recorded whose cells these are; they may come from a transplant donor. CDR3s include the opening cysteine and the closing phenylalanine or tryptophan. The D gene is left open where the match is weak. Only some rows state a clone size, as once, few, many or a class for expanded clones.

d_call clone_size j_call v_call cdr3_nt cdr3_aa
NA NA TRBJ1-1 TRBV6-2/TRBV6-3 TGTGCCAGCCGGGGGGCTGCGAACGCTGAAGCTTTCTTT CASRGAANAEAFF
NA many TRBJ1-2 TRBV3-1 TGTGCCAGCAGCCAAGAAACGGGGTACTATGGCTACACCTTC CASSQETGYYGYTF
NA many TRBJ1-1 TRBV20-1 TGCAGTGTCCGAACACATGAAGCTTTCTTT CSVRTHEAFF
TRBD1 NA TRBJ1-1 TRBV20-1 TGCAGTGCAGCAGCCCGGGACAGTGCTTTCTTT CSAAARDSAFF
TRBD2 NA TRBJ2-3 TRBV6-1 TGTGCCAGCACCGACGGAGCGGGGCTGACAGATACGCAGTATTTT CASTDGAGLTDTQYF
TRBD1 few TRBJ1-2 TRBV20-1 TGCAGTGCTATCGACAGGGGACGCCTCCGAGGCTACACCTTC CSAIDRGRLRGYTF
TRBD2 few TRBJ2-7 TRBV9 TGTGCCAGCACCCCAACTAGCGGGAGTTCCTACGAGCAGTACTTC CASTPTSGSSYEQYF
NA few TRBJ2-2 TRBV7-9 TGTGCCAGCAGCCCGGACTCTCCCGGGGAGCTGTTTTTT CASSPDSPGELFF
NA few TRBJ2-7 TRBV27 TGTGCCAGCAGTTTATCTATCAGGGACTACGAGCAGTACTTC CASSLSIRDYEQYF
NA NA TRBJ2-6 TRBV7-2 TGTGCCAGCAGCGCGGGACAGCCGAGCTCTGGGGCCAACGTCCTGACTTTC CASSAGQPSSGANVLTF
TRBD1 many TRBJ2-6 TRBV12-3/TRBV12-4 TGTGCCAGCAGTTTAAGGACAGGGGCTGCTGGGGCCAACGTCCTGACTTTC CASSLRTGAAGANVLTF
TRBD2 NA TRBJ2-1 TRBV24-1 TGTGCCACCAGTGATTTTGGCGGGAGGGATACGAATGAGCAGTTCTTC CATSDFGGRDTNEQFF
TRBD1 many TRBJ1-4 TRBV28 TGTGCCAGCAGTCAAACAGGGCAGGGGGAAGAAAAACTGTTTTTT CASSQTGQGEEKLFF
NA few TRBJ2-5 TRBV20-1 TGCAGTGCTAGAGAAGGGAAAGAGACCCAGTACTTC CSAREGKETQYF
NA NA TRBJ2-7 TRBV11-2 TGTGCCAGCAGCTCTCCCCTATTACAGGCCGGGCACTCCTACGAGCAGTACTTC CASSSPLLQAGHSYEQYF
NA NA TRBJ1-1 TRBV20-1 TGCAGCGCTAGCCGACAGGTCGAGAACACTGAAGCTTTCTTT CSASRQVENTEAFF
NA many TRBJ2-7 TRBV5-1 TGCGCCAGCAGCTTGACGGACAGTCCGTTGGAGCAGTACTTC CASSLTDSPLEQYF
NA NA TRBJ2-3 TRBV30 TGTGCCTGGGGGGAGGGGGCCCCAGATACGCAGTATTTT CAWGEGAPDTQYF
NA few TRBJ1-5 TRBV6-1 TGTGCCAGCACCGTGGACTCTTATAGCAATCAGCCCCAGCATTTT CASTVDSYSNQPQHF
NA few TRBJ1-2 TRBV6-1 TGTGCCAGCAGAATCCCAAGACAGCCTCCCTATGGCTACACCTTC CASRIPRQPPYGYTF
NA few TRBJ1-6 TRBV27 TGTGCCAGCAGTTATCAGGTTTCTAATTCACCCCTCCACTTT CASSYQVSNSPLHF
TRBD2 NA TRBJ2-3 TRBV5-1 TGCGCCAGCAGCTTGGTAGGGTCTAGCGGGGGGATCACAGATACGCAGTATTTT CASSLVGSSGGITDTQYF